The next 22 T cell receptor beta chains were all read from a single sample in a study of blood T cells in healthy people across ages. Primed by a sample-barcoded 5' primer and a J-beta primer mix, a second PCR proceeded for about 7 to 11 cycles. Each CDR3 protein gets one entry after TCRdb re-called the 5' RACE reads with MiXCR. The sample holds about 570,000 distinct CDR3 sequences, approximately 25% seen once. Sequencing was carried out using blood. The receptors derive from a woman in her sixties or seventies in good health.

The sample holds a few counts of this clonotype. CDR3 nucleotide sequence: TGTGCCAGCAGCTTAGGTTCCCTAGCGGGGAGTGAGCAGTACTTC. Residues: CASSLGSLAGSEQYF. The chain is built from TRBV7-2 and TRBJ2-7, with TRBD2 matching 9 bases. Germline CDR1 reads SGHTA; CDR2 reads FQGNSA. This CDR3 has 15 amino acids. V was pared by 1 base and J by 7 bases, with 8 bases of the junction left unmatched.

This chain connects TRBV29-1 to TRBJ1-1; the D gene is possibly TRBD1 (6 bases). This CDR3 is 12 amino acids long. CDR1 is SQVTM, CDR2 ANQGSEA, per germline. Trimming removed 3 bases at V and 10 bases at J, with 15 bases between. The CDR3 spells CSVDPSEGGAFF. CDR3 bases: TGCAGCGTTGACCCGTCGGAGGGGGGAGCTTTCTTT.

V gene TRBV15 combines with J gene TRBJ1-5, with D maybe TRBD1 (5 bases). The CDR3 covers 16 residues. The V end lost 0 bases, the J end lost 2 bases, and 11 bases lay between the germline ends. Per germline, CDR1 LNHNV and CDR2 YYDKDF (reference sequence). CDR3 amino acids: CATSRDYKGGNQPQHF. The CDR3 nucleotides read TGTGCCACCAGCAGAGATTATAAAGGGGGCAATCAGCCCCAGCATTTT.

The chain recombines TRBV10-3 with TRBJ2-5; no clear D. Per the germline V gene, CDR1 is ENHRY and CDR2 is SYGVKD. Trimming stripped 2 bases from V and 4 bases from J, with 14 bases between. This CDR3 spans 15 amino acids. Here the CDR3 DNA reads TGTGCCATCAGTGAGCAGGCCACTAAGCGAGAGACCCAGTACTTC. It encodes CAISEQATKRETQYF.

This sequence joins TRBV7-3 and TRBJ2-5; D ambiguous. The J call may not be correct, given that the DNA end is closer to TRBJ2-1. The V gene's germline CDR1 is SGHTA and CDR2 FQGTGA. The CDR3 spans 13 residues. The CDR3 spells CASSPGRDNEQFF. CDR3 nucleotide sequence: TGTGCCAGCAGTCCCGGACGGGACAATGAGCAGTTCTTC.

For this clonotype: One end of the junction does not line up with germline, which may come from a read error. The chain joins TRBV7-9 to TRBJ1-2; no clear D. This CDR3 contains 14 residues. CDR1 and CDR2 (germline): SEHNR, FQNEAQ (reference sequence). For the CDR3, the DNA is TGTGCCAGCAGCTACGCTACGGTCAACTGTGGCTACACCTTC. Protein: CASSYATVNCGYTF.

In this sample, this clonotype turned up many times. This chain joins TRBV29-1 and TRBJ2-1; 10 positions agree with TRBD2. The CDR3 is made up of 15 amino acids. The ends lost 7 bases at V and 10 bases at J; junction bases unmatched: 16. Per germline, CDR1 SQVTM and CDR2 ANQGSEA. The DNA for the CDR3 is TGCAGCGCCGGGATCCAGCGGGGGGGCCACGAAGAGCAGTTCTTC. The encoded protein is CSAGIQRGGHEEQFF.

V usage is TRBV12-3 or TRBV12-4 and J usage is TRBJ1-2; D is uncertain. CDR3 length: 15 residues. Deletions cut 4 bases from V and 2 bases from J, with 14 bases between. CDR3 coding DNA: TGTGCCAGCAGTTCTACACCGACAACCAACTATGGCTACACCTTC. Protein: CASSSTPTTNYGYTF.

This clonotype was observed at least ten times. The rearrangement uses TRBV10-3 and TRBJ2-7; D could derive from TRBD1 or TRBD2 (5 bases each). The CDR3 totals 15 residues. Trimming pared 2 bases from V and 2 bases from J, leaving 13 bases between. Germline lookup yields CDR1 ENHRY and CDR2 SYGVKD. CDR3 loop: CAISEPGTAPYEQYF. CDR3 nucleotides: TGTGCCATCAGTGAGCCCGGGACGGCACCCTACGAGCAGTACTTC.

The chain couples TRBV7-6 to TRBJ2-2; 11 nucleotides match TRBD2. Germline V gives CDR1 SGHVS, CDR2 FNYEAQ. This CDR3 has 14 residues. J gave up 6 bases and V 7 bases, and 4 bases lay outside the gene matches. CDR3 sequence reads: CASTLAGGSGELFF. As DNA, the CDR3 is TGTGCCAGCACCCTAGCGGGGGGTTCCGGGGAGCTGTTTTTT.

The V call is TRBV6-1, the J call TRBJ1-6; D unresolved. This CDR3 contains 13 residues. From germline, CDR1 is MNHNS and CDR2 SASEGT. Trimming shortened V by 8 bases and J by 6 bases, and 11 bases separated the two germline ends. Here the CDR3 DNA reads TGTGCCAGCTCGACGGTTGTTAATTCACCCCTCCACTTT. Its protein product is CASSTVVNSPLHF.

The chain carries TRBV5-1 and TRBJ2-7; D might be TRBD1 or TRBD2, each matching 5 bases. V lost 4 bases, J lost 5 bases, and 19 bases lay in between. Germline values: CDR1 SGHRS, CDR2 YFSETQ. The CDR3 is 15 residues long. The CDR3: CASSLLQGVSNEQYF. The CDR3 DNA is TGCGCCAGCAGCCTCTTGCAGGGAGTAAGTAACGAGCAGTACTTC.

This rearrangement joins TRBV7-8 to TRBJ2-5; tentative D call: TRBD2 (5 bases). CDR3 length: 15 amino acids. From germline, CDR1 is SGHVS and CDR2 FQNEAQ. V gave up 1 base and J gave up 5 bases, with 14 bases separating them. CDR3 amino acids: CASSLELGLAETQYF. In DNA form, the CDR3 reads TGTGCCAGCAGCTTAGAGCTAGGGCTAGCCGAGACCCAGTACTTC.

The rearrangement uses TRBV3-1 and TRBJ2-1, with 8 bases identical to TRBD2. The V gene's germline CDR1 is LGHDT and CDR2 YNNKEL (reference sequence). J lost 4 bases, V lost 4 bases, and 9 bases had no gene match. The CDR3 sequence is 16 residues long. The CDR3 DNA is TGTGCCAGCAGCCCACGTCGACAGCGGGAGTACAATGAGCAGTTCTTC. Its translation: CASSPRRQREYNEQFF.

The V and J genes are TRBV12-3 or TRBV12-4 and TRBJ2-5; TRBD1 aligns across 9 bases. Germline trimming cut 6 bases from V and 6 bases from J; bases unmatched to any gene: 8. This CDR3 is 14 amino acids long. The CDR3, as DNA: TGTGCCAGCAGACGGACAGGGGTTCGTCAGACCCAGTACTTC. Residues: CASRRTGVRQTQYF.

The V and J genes are TRBV5-1 and TRBJ1-1; 7 bases map to TRBD1. CDR1 is SGHRS, CDR2 YFSETQ, per germline. The CDR3 length is 15 residues. V lost 3 bases, J lost 0 bases, and 5 bases stayed unmatched. CDR3 bases: TGCGCCAGCAGCTATAAGGGACAGATGAACACTGAAGCTTTCTTT. It translates to CASSYKGQMNTEAFF.

This clonotype was seen repeatedly, ten times or more. The V gene is TRBV6-1, the J gene TRBJ2-5, with D perhaps matching TRBD1 (6 bases). The CDR3 loop spans 13 amino acids. V lost 4 bases, J lost 11 bases, and 17 bases lay in between. The germline CDR1 and CDR2 sequences are MNHNS and SASEGT. CDR3 region: CASSVSNREVQYF. CDR3 coding DNA: TGTGCCAGCAGTGTTTCAAACAGGGAAGTTCAGTACTTC.

The rearrangement uses TRBV20-1 and TRBJ2-1; TRBD1 is a possible D gene (6 bases). Germline-derived CDR1 and CDR2 are DFQATT and SNEGSKA (reference sequence). Trimming stripped 0 bases from V and 4 bases from J, with 7 bases between. The CDR3 is 13 amino acids. The CDR3: CSAREDSYNEQFF. In DNA, the CDR3 is TGCAGTGCTAGAGAGGACAGTTACAATGAGCAGTTCTTC.

The chain recombines TRBV12-3 or TRBV12-4 with TRBJ2-7; 9 bases map to TRBD2. The DNA end is a closer match to TRBJ2-5, so the J assignment may be wrong. The CDR3 is 21 residues long. CDR3 sequence (DNA): TGTGCCAGCAGTTTAAGGACCTTTTTGGGCGGGGGGGCCAACGGCCAAGAGACCCAGTACTTC. Protein sequence: CASSLRTFLGGGANGQETQYF.

This clonotype showed up many times. The rearrangement uses TRBV6-1 and TRBJ2-5, with D possibly being TRBD1 or TRBD2 (6 bases each). Trimming left V 7 bases short and J 5 bases short, with 17 bases between. The germline V gene encodes CDR1 MNHNS and CDR2 SASEGT. The CDR3 runs to 14 residues. In nucleotides, the CDR3 is TGTGCCAGCAACCGTCTTTCGGGGGCGGAGACCCAGTACTTC. Its protein is CASNRLSGAETQYF.

V gene TRBV20-1 combines with J gene TRBJ1-2; D gene ambiguous. The CDR3 contains 13 residues. Trimming pared 5 bases from V and 2 bases from J, leaving 12 bases between. Germline CDR1 and CDR2: DFQATT and SNEGSKA (reference sequence). The CDR3 DNA reads as TGCAGTGCTGGAGGGCCGGGGAACTATGGCTACACCTTC. Its protein product is CSAGGPGNYGYTF.

The chain employs TRBV5-1 and TRBJ1-4, with D uncertain. Between the trimmed V and J ends, which lost 0 bases and 8 bases, there was a span of 14 bases. Germline V gives CDR1 SGHRS, CDR2 YFSETQ. This CDR3 has 15 residues. In nucleotides, the CDR3 is TGCGCCAGCAGCTTGGGAGGGTCAGACGGGGAAAAACTGTTTTTT. Translated, it gives CASSLGGSDGEKLFF.